The 30 T cell receptor beta chains presented below share a single source sample, sequenced in a study of spatial heterogeneity in lung cancer. Time point: sample taken at primary tumor resection. TCRdb re-analysed the 5' RACE reads in MiXCR, keeping a single row per CDR3 protein. The profile shows under 50,000 distinct CDR3 sequences, 5% to 5.5% of them singletons. The material sequenced was PBMCs, taken at surgery. These receptor sequences come from a female donor with early-stage non-small cell lung cancer.

This clonotype was seen ten or more times. The chain combines TRBV28 with TRBJ2-4; TRBD2 aligns across 8 bases. CDR1 and CDR2 (germline): MDHEN, SYDVKM. V trimming: 6 bases; J trimming: 0 bases; junction bases outside the gene matches: 13. CDR3 length: 18 residues. CDR3 region: CASSPGGFKTQAKNIQYF. In nucleotides, the CDR3 is TGTGCCAGCAGCCCGGGGGGGTTCAAGACCCAAGCCAAAAACATTCAGTACTTC.

At least ten counts were recorded for this clonotype. This sequence joins TRBV20-1 and TRBJ1-5; 9 bases line up with TRBD1. Germline V lookup: CDR1 DFQATT, CDR2 SNEGSKA (reference sequence). The CDR3 loop spans 16 amino acids. Trimming took 8 bases from V and 9 from J; bases not matched to a gene: 20. DNA of the CDR3: TGCAGTACCTCCGGGACAGGGTCGGCCGGGGATTCGCCCCAGCATTTT. Translated, it gives CSTSGTGSAGDSPQHF.

There are many counts of this clonotype. The rearrangement joins TRBV29-1 to TRBJ2-2; 10 bases fit TRBD1. V lost 2 bases to trimming and J lost 4 bases; unmatched junction nucleotides: 4. This CDR3 comprises 15 residues. The germline V gene encodes CDR1 SQVTM and CDR2 ANQGSEA. This CDR3 is CSVEPGQGTTGELFF. As DNA, the CDR3 is TGCAGCGTTGAACCGGGACAGGGGACCACCGGGGAGCTGTTTTTT.

The table lists this clonotype with a few counts. The gene calls are TRBV7-8 and TRBJ2-2, with 9 bases identical to TRBD2. This CDR3 comprises 21 residues. With 5 bases clipped from V and 3 bases from J, the junction kept 22 bases outside the gene matches. Germline-derived CDR1 and CDR2 are SGHVS and FQNEAQ. CDR3: CASSAAWVIAAGGRDTGELFF. In nucleotides, the CDR3 is TGTGCCAGCAGCGCCGCGTGGGTCATAGCGGCGGGGGGGCGCGACACCGGGGAGCTGTTTTTT.

This clonotype has just a few counts. The rearrangement links TRBV6-5 to TRBJ1-5; D not certain. V was cut by 6 bases and J by 4 bases, with 19 bases left in between. The CDR3 consists of 16 residues. Germline V gives CDR1 MNHEY, CDR2 SVGAGI. The chain's CDR3 is CASRPSGWGGNQPQHF. The CDR3 bases are TGTGCCAGCAGGCCCTCCGGTTGGGGAGGGAATCAGCCCCAGCATTTT.

This clonotype was picked up a small number of times. The gene calls are TRBV6-5 and TRBJ1-1; tentative D call: TRBD1 (5 bases). The CDR3 length is 13 residues. The germline V gene encodes CDR1 MNHEY and CDR2 SVGAGI. Trimming stripped 2 bases from V and 4 bases from J, with 8 bases between. The CDR3 DNA follows: TGTGCCAGCAGTTACGGGACGGCCACTGAAGCTTTCTTT. Translation gives CASSYGTATEAFF.

Ten or more counts support this clonotype. The chain is built from TRBV6-5 and TRBJ1-6, with 7 bases lining up with TRBD1. The CDR3 spans 16 residues. Germline CDR1 reads MNHEY; CDR2 reads SVGAGI. V lost 0 bases, J lost 7 bases, and 6 bases stayed unmatched. The DNA for the CDR3 is TGTGCCAGCAGTTACTCGATAAACAGGGGAAATTCACCCCTCCACTTT. Its protein is CASSYSINRGNSPLHF.

This clonotype came up many times. V and J are TRBV5-1 and TRBJ2-3, with 8 bases fitting TRBD2. The CDR3 is made up of 17 amino acids. With V trimmed by 4 bases and J by 1 base, 11 bases remained unmatched. The germline V gene encodes CDR1 SGHRS and CDR2 YFSETQ. This chain's CDR3 is CASSLGRGSAGTDTQYF. The CDR3 DNA follows: TGCGCCAGCAGCCTCGGGAGGGGGTCAGCCGGCACAGATACGCAGTATTTT.

This clonotype appeared many times. This chain links TRBV3-1 with TRBJ1-2; TRBD1 aligns across 9 bases. From germline, CDR1 is LGHDT and CDR2 YNNKEL (reference sequence). This CDR3 has 16 residues. V shed 4 bases and J 4 bases; nucleotides not matched to a gene: 10. The CDR3 here is CASSPGQGQITYGYTF. DNA for the CDR3: TGTGCCAGCAGCCCAGGACAGGGGCAGATTACCTATGGCTACACCTTC.

This clonotype has more than one count but fewer than ten. V gene TRBV19 combines with J gene TRBJ2-2; perhaps TRBD1 as D (6 bases). Germline loops: CDR1 LNHDA, CDR2 SQIVND (reference sequence). CDR3 size: 16 residues. V was pared by 6 bases and J by 3 bases, with 17 bases between. The CDR3: CASRPDSLLDTGELFF. The DNA for the CDR3 is TGTGCCAGTAGGCCGGACAGCCTCTTGGACACCGGGGAGCTGTTTTTT. Full variable domain (outside the CDR3, taken from reference TRBV19 and TRBJ2-2): DGGITQSPKYLFRKEGQNVTLSCEQNLNHDAMYWYRQDPGQGLRLIYYSQIVNDFQKGDIAEGYSVSREKKESFPLTVTSAQKNPTAFYLCASRPDSLLDTGELFFGEGSRLTVL.

This clonotype was counted a single time. This rearrangement joins TRBV24-1 to TRBJ2-3, with 8 nucleotides matching TRBD2. The germline gives CDR1 KGHDR, CDR2 SFDVKD. The V and J ends lost 0 bases and 0 bases, in that order; junction bases with no gene match: 4. The CDR3 totals 17 residues. CDR3 region: CATSDLTSGGSTDTQYF. The CDR3 bases are TGTGCCACCAGTGATTTGACCTCGGGGGGGAGCACAGATACGCAGTATTTT.

There are many counts of this clonotype. The rearrangement uses TRBV7-3 and TRBJ1-6; no clear D gene. The CDR3 is 13 residues long. Germline V gene lookup returns CDR1 SGHTA and CDR2 FQGTGA. The V and J ends lost 4 bases and 7 bases respectively, with 8 bases between them. CDR3 residues: CASSSGWNSPLHF. As DNA, the CDR3 is TGTGCCAGCAGCTCCGGTTGGAATTCACCCCTCCACTTT.

This clonotype was observed at least ten times. The V and J genes are TRBV7-8 and TRBJ2-7; a possible D gene is TRBD2 (5 bases). The germline V gene encodes CDR1 SGHVS and CDR2 FQNEAQ. V was pared by 4 bases and J by 11 bases, with 15 bases between. This CDR3 spans 12 amino acids. CDR3 in DNA: TGTGCCAGCAGCTCGAGCGGTGGGGTAAAGTACTTC. The encoded protein is CASSSSGGVKYF.

The rearrangement uses TRBV21-1 and TRBJ1-5; the table assigns TRBD1, which was not confirmed against the DNA. TRBV21-1 is a recognized pseudogene. The CDR3 contains 15 residues. CDR3 DNA: TGTGCCAGCAGCTCGTGGGGACAAAAAAAAAGGTTAGGCCATTTT. Protein product: CASSSWGQKKRLGHF.

The chain has TRBV30 and TRBJ1-3, with TRBD1 matching 7 bases. CDR3 length equals 15 residues. V gave up 1 base and J gave up 4 bases; unmatched junction bases: 7. Germline lookup yields CDR1 GTSNPN and CDR2 SVGIG (reference sequence). The CDR3 is CAWSEGQWPGNTIYF. The CDR3 DNA is TGTGCCTGGAGTGAGGGACAGTGGCCCGGAAACACCATATATTTT.

Notes on this clonotype: The junction departs from germline at one end; a sequencing error may be responsible. The chain links TRBV11-2 to TRBJ2-2, with 7 bases lining up with TRBD1. The CDR3 sequence is 15 residues long. The germline V gene encodes CDR1 SGHAT and CDR2 FQNNGV. CDR3 amino acids: CASTPDRVHTGELLF. CDR3 nucleotide sequence: TGTGCCAGCACCCCAGACAGGGTTCACACCGGGGAGCTGCTTTTT.

This clonotype was seen many times. The gene calls are TRBV12-3 or TRBV12-4 and TRBJ2-1; weak D call: TRBD2 (5 bases). Trimming pared 7 bases from V and 6 bases from J, leaving 19 bases between. This CDR3 spans 15 amino acids. CDR3 region: CASTKNGLATNEQFF. The CDR3 nucleotides read TGTGCCAGCACCAAAAACGGGCTAGCAACCAATGAGCAGTTCTTC.

The chain couples TRBV5-1 to TRBJ2-3; possible D gene TRBD1, 6 bases. Between the trimmed V and J ends, which lost 3 bases and 2 bases, there was a span of 10 bases. The V gene's germline CDR1 is SGHRS and CDR2 YFSETQ. The CDR3 spans 14 residues. CDR3 sequence reads: CASSSQGATDTQYF. The CDR3 DNA follows: TGCGCCAGCAGCTCACAGGGTGCCACAGATACGCAGTATTTT.

This clonotype was detected ten times or more. V usage is TRBV29-1 and J usage is TRBJ1-4; maybe TRBD1 (5 bases). Looked up from germline, CDR1 is SQVTM and CDR2 is ANQGSEA. The CDR3 consists of 13 residues. The V gene lost 5 bases and the J gene lost 4 bases, with 11 bases spanning the gap. CDR3 in DNA: TGCAGCGTTCCCGGGGACGATAATGAAAAACTGTTTTTT. It specifies CSVPGDDNEKLFF.

This clonotype was seen repeatedly, ten times or more. This chain uses TRBV5-5 with TRBJ1-5; D possibly corresponds to TRBD1 (6 bases). The V and J ends lost 1 base and 6 bases respectively, with 17 bases between them. Germline V CDR1 and CDR2: SGHKS, YYEKEE (reference sequence). The CDR3 runs 16 residues. The CDR3 DNA reads TGTGCCAGCAGCTTGAGTGGGGGCGGCGGCCCTCAGCCCCAGCATTTT. This gives the protein CASSLSGGGGPQPQHF.

This clonotype was picked up many times. CDR3 nucleotides: TGCGCCAGCAGTGCAGGCTTACACTCCTACAATGAGCAGTTCTTC. Its protein is CASSAGLHSYNEQFF. The V gene is TRBV10-1, the J gene TRBJ2-1; the D is unclear. The CDR3 loop spans 15 amino acids. Germline assignment: CDR1 WNHNN and CDR2 SYGVQD (reference sequence). Trimming took 4 bases from V and 0 from J, leaving 10 bases between them.

This clonotype has just a few counts. The CDR3 loop is CASSPVRQANTGELFF. CDR3 nucleotide sequence: TGTGCCAGCAGCCCCGTAAGGCAGGCCAACACCGGGGAGCTGTTTTTT. This chain connects TRBV5-5 to TRBJ2-2; D not certain. Per germline, CDR1 SGHKS and CDR2 YYEKEE (reference sequence). The V gene lost 4 bases and the J gene lost 2 bases, with 15 bases spanning the gap. This CDR3 has 16 amino acids.

This clonotype was recorded many times. CDR3 protein: CASSSYRGKRETQYF. The CDR3 DNA reads as TGTGCCAGCAGCTCCTACAGGGGAAAACGAGAGACCCAGTACTTC. The chain links TRBV11-2 to TRBJ2-5; TRBD1 matches 7 bases. CDR3 size: 15 residues. The junction had 9 bases not matched to a gene; V was cut back by 4 bases and J by 4 bases. Per the germline V gene, CDR1 is SGHAT and CDR2 is FQNNGV.

This clonotype was counted ten times or more. This rearrangement joins TRBV5-5 to TRBJ2-1; the match to TRBD2 covers 7 bases. CDR1 is SGHKS, CDR2 YYEKEE, per germline (reference sequence). V was clipped by 4 bases and J by 4 bases; unmatched bases: 8. The CDR3 covers 15 residues. The CDR3 here is CASSPSLGGYNEQFF. The CDR3 nucleotides are TGTGCCAGCAGCCCGTCGCTCGGGGGGTACAATGAGCAGTTCTTC. The full variable domain, its missing parts supplied by reference TRBV5-5 and TRBJ2-1, is DAGVTQSPTHLIKTRGQQVTLRCSPISGHKSVSWYQQVLGQGPQFIFQYYEKEERGRGNFPDRFSARQFPNYSSELNVNALLLGDSALYLCASSPSLGGYNEQFFGPGTRLTVL.

This clonotype was found many times. The chain employs TRBV6-1 and TRBJ2-3, with TRBD2 as a possible D gene (6 bases). The length of the CDR3 is 12 residues. Trimming took 5 bases from V and 7 from J, leaving 10 bases between them. The germline gives CDR1 MNHNS, CDR2 SASEGT. Here the CDR3 DNA reads TGTGCCAGCAGTCCCGGGAGCCATACGCAGTATTTT. It specifies CASSPGSHTQYF.

The genes are TRBV12-3 or TRBV12-4 and TRBJ1-1; TRBD1 matches 10 bases. The V gene end was trimmed by 5 bases and the J gene end by 6 bases; junction bases not matched to a gene: 3. The CDR3 is 13 residues long. The CDR3 DNA is TGTGCCAGCAGTGGGACAGGGGTTGCTGAAGCTTTCTTT. Residues: CASSGTGVAEAFF.

This clonotype showed up just a few times. The chain links TRBV7-9 to TRBJ1-4; D perhaps matches TRBD1 (6 bases). Trimming removed 0 bases at V and 7 bases at J, with 9 bases between. This CDR3 is 14 amino acids long. Germline loops: CDR1 SEHNR, CDR2 FQNEAQ (reference sequence). The CDR3 DNA reads as TGTGCCAGCAGCTTAGCAGGGGGAGTTGAAAAACTGTTTTTT. Protein: CASSLAGGVEKLFF. Based on the CDR3 plus reference TRBV7-9 and TRBJ1-4, the full variable domain is DTGVSQNPRHKITKRGQNVTFRCDPISEHNRLYWYRQTLGQGPEFLTYFQNEAQLEKSRLLSDRFSAERPKGSFSTLEIQRTEQGDSAMYLCASSLAGGVEKLFFGSGTQLSVL.

This clonotype was observed a handful of times. CDR3 sequence: CASSLDWDSMNTEAFF. CDR3 bases: TGCGCCAGCAGCTTGGATTGGGACAGCATGAACACTGAAGCTTTCTTT. V gene TRBV5-1 combines with J gene TRBJ1-1, with 7 nucleotides matching TRBD1. CDR1 and CDR2 from the germline V gene are SGHRS and YFSETQ. The CDR3 spans 16 residues. With 0 bases clipped from V and 0 bases from J, the junction kept 5 bases outside the gene matches.

In its sample, this clonotype was seen once. This chain uses TRBV6-2 or TRBV6-3 with TRBJ1-5, with D perhaps matching TRBD1 (5 bases). The CDR3 runs to 15 residues. The germline CDR1 and CDR2 sequences are MNHEY and SVGEGT. Trimming removed 1 base at V and 0 bases at J, with 7 bases between. The CDR3 DNA is TGTGCCAGCAGTTACTGGCAGGGTAGCAATCAGCCCCAGCATTTT. It is translated as CASSYWQGSNQPQHF.

There are a few counts of this clonotype. CDR3 nucleotide sequence: TGTGCCAGCAGCCCGGACAGGATCGAGGGCACCGGGGAGCTGTTTTTT. As protein: CASSPDRIEGTGELFF. This chain joins TRBV28 and TRBJ2-2; 7 bases fit TRBD1. Germline trimming cut 6 bases from V and 4 bases from J; bases unmatched to any gene: 11. Germline CDR1 is MDHEN and CDR2 is SYDVKM. The CDR3 loop spans 16 amino acids.